Below, 8 T cell receptor beta chains from the same sample are listed, as sequenced in a study of blood T cells in healthy people across ages. A second PCR, run for roughly 7 to 11 cycles, used a sample-barcoded 5' primer plus a J-beta primer mix. TCRdb reprocessed the 5' RACE reads with MiXCR, giving one entry per CDR3 protein. The data contain over a million distinct CDR3 sequences, roughly 45% of them singletons. Sequencing was performed on blood. The receptors were gathered from a woman under 30 in good health.

The chain links TRBV4-1 to TRBJ2-3, with 7 bases that match TRBD2. Germline CDR1 is MGHRA and CDR2 is YSYEKL. The CDR3 has 18 amino acids. V shed 4 bases, J shed 0 bases, and the junction held 13 bases outside the gene matches. The CDR3 nucleotides read TGCGCCAGCAGCCGTGGGGGGGGAGCCTCATCGAGCACAGATACGCAGTATTTT. It translates to CASSRGGGASSSTDTQYF.

The genes are TRBV5-1 and TRBJ1-2; D unresolved. From germline, CDR1 is SGHRS and CDR2 YFSETQ. Trimming pared 0 bases from V and 2 bases from J, leaving 8 bases between. The CDR3 loop spans 14 amino acids. CDR3 loop: CASSLGAENYGYTF. The CDR3 region has the DNA TGCGCCAGCAGCTTGGGGGCCGAGAACTATGGCTACACCTTC. Looking up the rest from reference TRBV5-1 and TRBJ1-2 gives the full variable domain: KAGVTQTPRYLIKTRGQQVTLSCSPISGHRSVSWYQQTPGQGLQFLFEYFSETQRNKGNFPGRFSGRQFSNSRSEMNVSTLELGDSALYLCASSLGAENYGYTFGSGTRLTVV.

The V gene is TRBV7-2, the J gene TRBJ2-1, with D maybe TRBD1 (6 bases). This CDR3 contains 15 residues. Per germline, CDR1 SGHTA and CDR2 FQGNSA. Deletions cut 5 bases from V and 9 bases from J, with 20 bases between. The DNA of the CDR3 is TGTGCCAGCAGCCCCCGGTTAGCCCGAGGGGGTGAGCAGTTCTTC. Amino acid sequence: CASSPRLARGGEQFF.

The chain couples TRBV25-1 to TRBJ2-1; TRBD2 is a possible D gene (6 bases). The V gene lost 3 bases and the J gene lost 5 bases, with 11 bases spanning the gap. Germline-derived CDR1 and CDR2 are MGHDK and SYGVNS. The CDR3 length is 14 residues. The CDR3 loop reads CASSEIGGDNEQFF. In DNA, the CDR3 is TGTGCCAGCAGTGAGATCGGGGGTGACAATGAGCAGTTCTTC. The entire variable domain, with the rest obtained from reference TRBV25-1 and TRBJ2-1, is as follows: EADIYQTPRYLVIGTGKKITLECSQTMGHDKMYWYQQDPGMELHLIHYSYGVNSTEKGDLSSESTVSRIRTEHFPLTLESARPSHTSQYLCASSEIGGDNEQFFGPGTRLTVL.

This chain links TRBV27 with TRBJ2-5; TRBD1 is a possible D gene (6 bases). Germline V gene data show CDR1 as MNHEY and CDR2 as SMNVEV (reference sequence). V was trimmed by 5 bases and J by 4 bases, leaving 17 bases between them. The CDR3 consists of 15 residues. The CDR3 sequence is CASSPGTTKGETQYF. DNA for the CDR3: TGTGCCAGCAGTCCCGGGACAACAAAAGGAGAGACCCAGTACTTC.

This clonotype was seen many times. The CDR3 DNA reads as TGTGCCAGCAGCTTCCTGCGCGAGACCCAGTACTTC. Residues: CASSFLRETQYF. The chain recombines TRBV11-2 with TRBJ2-5; D uncertain. The V end was cut by 3 bases, the J end by 5 bases, with 7 bases between. The CDR3 totals 12 residues. CDR1 is SGHAT, CDR2 FQNNGV, per germline. The variable domain in full, completed from reference TRBV11-2 and TRBJ2-5, reads EAGVAQSPRYKIIEKRQSVAFWCNPISGHATLYWYQQILGQGPKLLIQFQNNGVVDDSQLPKDRFSAERLKGVDSTLKIQPAKLEDSAVYLCASSFLRETQYFGPGTRLLVL.

J is TRBJ2-2 and V is TRBV12-5, with TRBD2 identical over 7 bases. J lost 0 bases, V lost 6 bases, and 7 bases had no gene match. Germline V lookup: CDR1 LGHNT, CDR2 FRNRAP. The CDR3 contains 16 residues. DNA for the CDR3: TGTGCTAGTGGGGGGACGAGCGGGGCGAACACCGGGGAGCTGTTTTTT. Its protein product is CASGGTSGANTGELFF.

This clonotype was seen ten or more times. The rearrangement links TRBV2 to TRBJ1-5; TRBD1 matches 7 bases. With V trimmed by 5 bases and J by 0 bases, 4 bases remained unmatched. Germline V gives CDR1 SNHLY, CDR2 FYNNEI. This CDR3 comprises 15 residues. CDR3 amino acids: CASSPGGYSNQPQHF. The CDR3 DNA follows: TGTGCCAGCAGTCCAGGGGGATATAGCAATCAGCCCCAGCATTTT.